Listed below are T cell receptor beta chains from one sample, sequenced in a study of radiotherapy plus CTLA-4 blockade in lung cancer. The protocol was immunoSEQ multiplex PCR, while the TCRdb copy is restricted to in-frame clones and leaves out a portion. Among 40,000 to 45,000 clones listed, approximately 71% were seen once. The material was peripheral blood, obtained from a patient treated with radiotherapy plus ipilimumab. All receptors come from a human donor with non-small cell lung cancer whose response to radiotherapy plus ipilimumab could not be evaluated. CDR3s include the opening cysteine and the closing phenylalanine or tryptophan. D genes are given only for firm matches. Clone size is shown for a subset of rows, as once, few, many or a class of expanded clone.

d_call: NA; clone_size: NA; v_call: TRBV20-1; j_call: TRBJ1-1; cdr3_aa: CSASNPPRAFF; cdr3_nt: TGCAGTGCTAGCAATCCCCCGCGCGCTTTCTTT
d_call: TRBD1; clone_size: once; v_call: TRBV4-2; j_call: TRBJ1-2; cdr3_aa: CASSQDPGGNGYAF; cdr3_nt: TGTGCCAGCAGCCAAGATCCAGGGGGGAATGGCTACGCCTTC
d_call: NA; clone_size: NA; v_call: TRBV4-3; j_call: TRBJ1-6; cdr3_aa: CASSREAGNSPLHF; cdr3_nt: TGCGCCAGCAGCCGCGAGGCGGGTAATTCACCCCTCCACTTT
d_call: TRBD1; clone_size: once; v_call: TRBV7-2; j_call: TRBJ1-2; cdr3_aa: CASSPGQGRFSGYTF; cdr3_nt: TGTGCCAGCAGCCCGGGACAGGGGCGATTTTCCGGCTACACCTTC
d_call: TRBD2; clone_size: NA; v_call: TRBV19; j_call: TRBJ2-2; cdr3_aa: CASRGVSSGSAGELFF; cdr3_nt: TGTGCCAGCCGGGGGGTCTCTAGCGGGAGTGCCGGGGAGCTGTTTTTT
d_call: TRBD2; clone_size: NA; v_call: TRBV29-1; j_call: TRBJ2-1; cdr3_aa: CSFRGVPPVGEQFF; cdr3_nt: TGCAGCTTCCGGGGGGTCCCCCCGGTTGGTGAGCAGTTCTTC
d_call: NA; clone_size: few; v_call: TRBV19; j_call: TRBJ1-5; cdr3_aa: CASSAKGVPNQPQHF; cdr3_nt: TGTGCCAGTAGTGCCAAAGGGGTGCCTAATCAGCCCCAGCATTTT
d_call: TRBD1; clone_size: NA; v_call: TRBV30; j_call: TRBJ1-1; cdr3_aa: CAWEYRGGEAFF; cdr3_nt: TGTGCCTGGGAGTACAGGGGTGGAGAAGCTTTCTTT
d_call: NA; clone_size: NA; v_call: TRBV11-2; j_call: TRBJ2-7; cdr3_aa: CASSEAPRGEGYEQYF; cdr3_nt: TGTGCCAGCAGCGAAGCTCCCAGGGGAGAGGGCTACGAGCAGTACTTC
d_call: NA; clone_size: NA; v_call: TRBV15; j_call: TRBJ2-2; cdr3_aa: CATSSSGTPGLNANTGELFF; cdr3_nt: TGTGCCACCAGCAGTTCCGGGACTCCCGGACTAAACGCGAACACCGGGGAGCTGTTTTTT
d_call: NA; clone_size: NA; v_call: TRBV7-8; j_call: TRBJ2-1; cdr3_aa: CASSPRRDTYNEQFF; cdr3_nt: TGTGCCAGCAGCCCCCGCCGGGACACCTACAATGAGCAGTTCTTC
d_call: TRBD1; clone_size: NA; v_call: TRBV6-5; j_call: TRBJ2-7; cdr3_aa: CASSYQTGKAYEQYF; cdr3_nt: TGTGCCAGCAGTTACCAGACAGGGAAAGCCTACGAGCAGTACTTC
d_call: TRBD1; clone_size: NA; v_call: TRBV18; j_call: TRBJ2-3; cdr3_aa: CASSPNIPGQGDTDTQYF; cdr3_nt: TGTGCCAGCTCACCCAATATTCCGGGACAGGGGGACACAGATACGCAGTATTTT
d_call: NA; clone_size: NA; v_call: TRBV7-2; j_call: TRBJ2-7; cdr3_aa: CASSLTPAYEQYF; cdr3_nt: TGTGCCAGCAGCTTAACCCCGGCCTACGAGCAGTACTTC
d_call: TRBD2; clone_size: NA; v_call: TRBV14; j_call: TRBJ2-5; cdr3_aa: CASSQELTSGETQYF; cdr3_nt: TGTGCCAGCAGCCAAGAATTGACTAGCGGGGAGACCCAGTACTTC
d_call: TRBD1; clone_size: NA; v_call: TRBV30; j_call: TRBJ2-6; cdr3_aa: CAWSRDRISGANVLTF; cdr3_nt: TGTGCCTGGAGTCGGGACAGAATCTCTGGGGCCAACGTCCTGACTTTC
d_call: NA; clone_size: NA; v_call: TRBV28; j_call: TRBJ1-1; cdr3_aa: CASSLSDTIEAFF; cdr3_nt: TGTGCCAGCAGTTTATCAGATACGATTGAAGCTTTCTTT
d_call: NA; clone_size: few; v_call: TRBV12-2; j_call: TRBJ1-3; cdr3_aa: CASRPGGQGNGNTIYF; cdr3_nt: TGTGCAAGTCGCCCAGGGGGACAGGGAAACGGAAACACCATATATTTT
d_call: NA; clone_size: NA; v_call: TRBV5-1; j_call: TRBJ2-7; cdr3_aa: CASKHTDSYEQYF; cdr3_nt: TGCGCCAGCAAACATACGGACTCTTACGAGCAGTACTTC
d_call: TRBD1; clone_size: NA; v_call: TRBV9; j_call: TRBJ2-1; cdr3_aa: CASSGRDRATNEQFF; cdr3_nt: TGTGCCAGCAGCGGCCGGGACAGGGCTACCAATGAGCAGTTCTTC
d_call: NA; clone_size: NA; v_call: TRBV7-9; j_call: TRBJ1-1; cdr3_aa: CASSSEGGGEAFF; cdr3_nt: TGTGCCAGCAGCTCCGAAGGGGGGGGTGAAGCTTTCTTT
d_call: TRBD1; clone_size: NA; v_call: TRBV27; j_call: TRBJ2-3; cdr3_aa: CASSLLLGTGTDTQYF; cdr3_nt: TGTGCCAGCAGTTTACTGCTCGGGACAGGCACAGATACGCAGTATTTT
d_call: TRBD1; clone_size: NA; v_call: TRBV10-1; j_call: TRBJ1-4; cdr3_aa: CASSVIRDRAANEKLFF; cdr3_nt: TGCGCCAGCAGTGTTATCCGGGACAGGGCCGCTAATGAAAAACTGTTTTTT
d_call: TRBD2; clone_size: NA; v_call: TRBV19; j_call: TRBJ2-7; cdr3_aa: CASRSGAPSYEQYF; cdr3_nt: TGTGCCAGTCGCAGCGGGGCCCCATCCTACGAGCAGTACTTC
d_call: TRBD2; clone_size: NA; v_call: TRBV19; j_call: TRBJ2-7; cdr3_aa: CASSIEDFGLAGFNEQYF; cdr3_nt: TGTGCCAGTAGTATAGAGGACTTCGGACTAGCGGGATTCAACGAGCAGTACTTC
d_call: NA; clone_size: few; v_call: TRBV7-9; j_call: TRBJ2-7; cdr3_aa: CASSLGGAGGEQYF; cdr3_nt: TGTGCCAGCAGCTTAGGTGGTGCCGGGGGCGAGCAGTACTTC
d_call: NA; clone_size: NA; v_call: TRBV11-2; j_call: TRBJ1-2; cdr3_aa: CASAPLSGYGYTF; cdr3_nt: TGTGCCAGCGCTCCCCTGTCGGGCTATGGCTACACCTTC
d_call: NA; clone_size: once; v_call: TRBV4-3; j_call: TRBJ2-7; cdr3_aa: CASSQGHRSYEQYF; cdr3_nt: TGCGCCAGCAGCCAGGGACACCGCTCCTACGAGCAGTACTTC
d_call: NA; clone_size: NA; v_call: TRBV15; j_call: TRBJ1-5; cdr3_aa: CATSRDTLRADQPQHF; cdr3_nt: TGTGCCACCAGCAGAGATACCTTGAGGGCGGATCAGCCCCAGCATTTT
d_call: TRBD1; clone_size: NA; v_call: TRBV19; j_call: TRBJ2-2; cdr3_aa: CASRQGAKTGELFF; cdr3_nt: TGTGCCAGTAGGCAGGGGGCAAAAACCGGGGAGCTGTTTTTT
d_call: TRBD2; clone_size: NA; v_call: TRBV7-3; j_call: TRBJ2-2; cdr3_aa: CASSLIGGSGELFF; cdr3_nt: TGTGCCAGCAGCTTAATCGGGGGGTCCGGGGAGCTGTTTTTT
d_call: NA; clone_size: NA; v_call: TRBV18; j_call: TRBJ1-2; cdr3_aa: CASSPPGRGNYGYTF; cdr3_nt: TGTGCCAGCTCACCACCTGGCAGGGGAAACTATGGCTACACCTTC
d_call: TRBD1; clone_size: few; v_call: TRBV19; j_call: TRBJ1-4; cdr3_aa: CASSNRGGEKLFF; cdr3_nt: TGTGCCAGTAGTAACAGGGGCGGGGAAAAACTGTTTTTT
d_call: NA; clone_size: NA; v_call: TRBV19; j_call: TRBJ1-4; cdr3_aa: CASSIPGRLDEKLFF; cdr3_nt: TGTGCCAGTAGTATCCCGGGGAGATTGGATGAAAAACTGTTTTTT
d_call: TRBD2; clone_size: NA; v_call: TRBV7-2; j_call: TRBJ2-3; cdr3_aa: CASSSTLAGGAGDTQYF; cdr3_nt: TGTGCCAGCAGCTCGACCCTGGCGGGGGGGGCCGGGGATACGCAGTATTTT
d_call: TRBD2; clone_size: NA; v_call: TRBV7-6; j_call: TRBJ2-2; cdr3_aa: CASSARGETGELFF; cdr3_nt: TGTGCCAGCAGCGCCCGGGGGGAAACCGGGGAGCTGTTTTTT
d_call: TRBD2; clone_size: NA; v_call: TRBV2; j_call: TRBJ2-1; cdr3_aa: CASRDFTSGGPSSSYNEQFF; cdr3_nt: TGTGCCAGCAGGGACTTCACTAGCGGGGGGCCTAGCAGCTCCTACAATGAGCAGTTCTTC
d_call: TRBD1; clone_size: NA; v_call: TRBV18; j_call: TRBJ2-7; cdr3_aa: CASSLDRVSYEQYF; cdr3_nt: TGTGCCAGCTCACTCGACAGGGTCTCCTACGAGCAGTACTTC
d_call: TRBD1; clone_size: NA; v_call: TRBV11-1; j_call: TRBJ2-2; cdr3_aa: CASSFRGLAGELFF; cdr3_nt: TGTGCCAGCAGCTTCAGGGGGTTGGCCGGGGAGCTGTTTTTT
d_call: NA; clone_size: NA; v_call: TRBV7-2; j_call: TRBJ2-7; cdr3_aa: CASSLPPFTYEQYF; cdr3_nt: TGTGCCAGCAGCTTACCCCCCTTTACCTACGAGCAGTACTTC
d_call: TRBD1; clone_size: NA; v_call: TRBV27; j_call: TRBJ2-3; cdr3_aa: CASSFRGREDTQYF; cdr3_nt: TGTGCCAGCAGTTTCAGGGGGCGGGAAGATACGCAGTATTTT
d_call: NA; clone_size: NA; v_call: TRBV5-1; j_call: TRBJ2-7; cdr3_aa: CASSLGASVTTYEQYF; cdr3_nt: TGCGCCAGCAGCTTGGGGGCTAGCGTGACAACCTACGAGCAGTACTTC
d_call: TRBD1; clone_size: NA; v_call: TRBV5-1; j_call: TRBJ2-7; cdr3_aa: CASSPRDRVSYEQYF; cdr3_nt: TGCGCCAGCAGCCCCCGGGACAGGGTCTCCTACGAGCAGTACTTC
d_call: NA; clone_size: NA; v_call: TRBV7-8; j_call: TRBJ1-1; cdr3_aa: CASSKRGGDTEAFF; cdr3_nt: TGTGCCAGCAGCAAACGGGGAGGGGACACTGAAGCTTTCTTT
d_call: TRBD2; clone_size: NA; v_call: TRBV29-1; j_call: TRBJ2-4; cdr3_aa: CSATGGRGALDIQYF; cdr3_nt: TGCAGCGCCACTGGCGGGCGGGGGGCCTTAGACATTCAGTACTTC
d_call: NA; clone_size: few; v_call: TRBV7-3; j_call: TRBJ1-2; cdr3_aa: CASSLPGGDGYTF; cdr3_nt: TGTGCCAGCAGCTTACCGGGGGGCGATGGCTACACCTTC
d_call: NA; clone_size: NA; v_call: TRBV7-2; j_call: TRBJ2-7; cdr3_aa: CASSLDYISYEQYF; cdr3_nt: TGTGCCAGCAGCTTAGACTACATCTCCTACGAGCAGTACTTC
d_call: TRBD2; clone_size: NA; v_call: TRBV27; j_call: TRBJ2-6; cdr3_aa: CASSLLAPSGANVLTF; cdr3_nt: TGTGCCAGCAGCCTACTAGCGCCCTCTGGGGCCAACGTCCTGACTTTC
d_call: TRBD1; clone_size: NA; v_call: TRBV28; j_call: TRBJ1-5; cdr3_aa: CASSLRQGGRPQHF; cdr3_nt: TGTGCCAGCAGTTTGCGGCAGGGGGGCCGGCCCCAGCATTTT
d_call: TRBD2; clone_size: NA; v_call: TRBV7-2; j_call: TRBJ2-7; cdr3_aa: CASSSGTSGIYEQYF; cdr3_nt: TGTGCCAGCAGCTCCGGGACTAGCGGGATTTACGAGCAGTACTTC
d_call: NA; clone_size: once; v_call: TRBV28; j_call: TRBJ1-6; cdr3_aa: CASSLRGPPLHF; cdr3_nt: TGTGCCAGCAGTTTGAGAGGGCCACCCCTCCACTTT
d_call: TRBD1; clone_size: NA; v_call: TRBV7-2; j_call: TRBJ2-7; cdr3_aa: CASSSDRASYEQYF; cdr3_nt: TGTGCCAGCAGCTCAGACAGGGCATCCTACGAGCAGTACTTC
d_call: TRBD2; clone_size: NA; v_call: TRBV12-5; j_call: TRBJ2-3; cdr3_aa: CASGLSGGGNTQYF; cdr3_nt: TGTGCTAGTGGTTTGAGCGGGGGAGGGAATACGCAGTATTTT
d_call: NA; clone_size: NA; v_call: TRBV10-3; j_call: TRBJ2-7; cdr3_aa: CAISEQGGFYEQYF; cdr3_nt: TGTGCCATCAGTGAACAGGGGGGGTTCTACGAGCAGTACTTC